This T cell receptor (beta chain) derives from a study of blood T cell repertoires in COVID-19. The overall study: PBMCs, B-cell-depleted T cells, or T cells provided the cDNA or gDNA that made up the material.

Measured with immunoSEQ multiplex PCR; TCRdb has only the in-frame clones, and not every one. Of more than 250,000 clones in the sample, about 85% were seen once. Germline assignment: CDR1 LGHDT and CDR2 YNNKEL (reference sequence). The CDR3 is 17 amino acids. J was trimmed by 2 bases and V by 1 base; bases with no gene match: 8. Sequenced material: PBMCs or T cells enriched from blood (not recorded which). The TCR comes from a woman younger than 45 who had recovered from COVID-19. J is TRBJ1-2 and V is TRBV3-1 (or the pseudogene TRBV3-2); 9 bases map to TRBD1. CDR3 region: CASSQASRGQGNYGYTF. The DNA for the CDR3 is TGTGCCAGCAGCCAAGCCTCAAGGGGACAGGGAAACTATGGCTACACCTTC.